The 26 T cell receptor beta chains given below trace back to one sample, sequenced in a study of blood T cell repertoires in COVID-19. The table came from immunoSEQ multiplex PCR; TCRdb's copy has only in-frame clones and leaves some out. The sample holds about 300,000 clones; around 89% are singletons and the top ten take approximately 6.5%. Specimen: peripheral blood. The receptors come from a woman in her forties or fifties with COVID-19, enrolled during active disease.

Concerning this clone: The sample contains more than one DNA sequence encoding this CDR3. The chain links TRBV7-9 to TRBJ1-4, with unresolved D. V lost 1 base to trimming and J lost 4 bases, with 7 bases between them. This CDR3 has 14 amino acids. The germline V gene has CDR1 SEHNR and CDR2 FQNEAQ (reference sequence). The CDR3 region has the DNA TGTGCCAGCAGCTTAGACAGAGATAATGAAAAACTGTTTTTT. Protein product: CASSLDRDNEKLFF.

The chain combines TRBV11-2 with TRBJ2-2, with D perhaps TRBD2 (6 bases). V dropped 3 bases and J dropped 4 bases, with 12 bases sitting between them. Germline CDR1 is SGHAT and CDR2 is FQNNGV. The CDR3 totals 15 residues. The CDR3 is CASSFTRRGTGELFF. In DNA, the CDR3 is TGTGCCAGCAGCTTCACTAGGAGGGGCACCGGGGAGCTGTTTTTT.

The rearrangement links TRBV11-3 to TRBJ2-1; 7 bases agree with TRBD2. V lost 7 bases and J lost 7; bases outside the gene matches: 13. CDR1 is SGHNT and CDR2 is YENEEA in the germline V gene. The CDR3 is 15 residues long. The CDR3 spells CASTPLASGLNEQFF. CDR3 bases: TGTGCCAGCACCCCGTTAGCTAGCGGCTTAAATGAGCAGTTCTTC.

This clone was recorded only once. V gene TRBV5-1 combines with J gene TRBJ2-3; TRBD2 might be the D (6 bases). V lost 5 bases to trimming and J lost 2 bases, with 18 bases between them. This CDR3 has 16 amino acids. Germline V gene lookup returns CDR1 SGHRS and CDR2 YFSETQ. The CDR3 DNA follows: TGCGCCAGCAGAAATTACTCCGGGACTCCCACAGATACGCAGTATTTT. This gives the protein CASRNYSGTPTDTQYF.

The chain is built from TRBV5-6 and TRBJ2-3; D remains ambiguous. V lost 2 bases, J lost 1 base, and 8 bases lay in between. The CDR3 loop spans 14 amino acids. The germline CDR1 and CDR2 sequences are SGHDT and YYEEEE. The CDR3 DNA follows: TGTGCCAGCAGCTTATCTGTAGGCACAGATACGCAGTATTTT. Translating it yields CASSLSVGTDTQYF. Supplemented by reference TRBV5-6 and TRBJ2-3, the full variable domain reads DAGVTQSPTHLIKTRGQQVTLRCSPKSGHDTVSWYQQALGQGPQFIFQYYEEEERQRGNFPDRFSGHQFPNYSSELNVNALLLGDSALYLCASSLSVGTDTQYFGPGTRLTVL.

This rearrangement joins TRBV2 to TRBJ1-6, with 7 bases lining up with TRBD1. CDR1 and CDR2 from the germline V gene are SNHLY and FYNNEI. Trimming at V came to 0 bases and at J to 7 bases, leaving 6 bases not matched to a gene. The CDR3 sequence is 16 residues long. The CDR3, as DNA: TGTGCCAGCAGTGAAGCCCGGGACAGCCGCAATTCACCCCTCCACTTT. This codes for CASSEARDSRNSPLHF.

This clone was counted only a few times. V is TRBV3-1 (or the pseudogene TRBV3-2) and J is TRBJ1-6; a weak D match, TRBD1 (5 bases). V was trimmed by 2 bases and J by 6 bases, leaving 11 bases between them. The germline CDR1 and CDR2 sequences are LGHDT and YNNKEL (reference sequence). The CDR3 consists of 15 residues. CDR3 DNA sequence: TGTGCCAGCAGCCAATGGCAGGGAACTAATTCACCCCTCCACTTT. Protein product: CASSQWQGTNSPLHF.

The CDR3 reads CASASPGGTYYGYTF. The CDR3, as DNA: TGTGCCAGCGCTTCCCCAGGAGGAACCTACTATGGCTACACCTTC. This chain links TRBV9 with TRBJ1-2; no definite D call. Germline CDR1 and CDR2: SGDLS and YYNGEE. V dropped 7 bases and J dropped 3 bases, with 19 bases sitting between them. The CDR3 loop spans 15 amino acids.

Concerning this clone: Other DNA sequences from this sample encode an identical CDR3 as well. CDR3 in DNA: TGCGCCAGCAGCCTGGGGACAGGGGGCGCCTATGGCTACACCTTC. Protein product: CASSLGTGGAYGYTF. The V call is TRBV5-1, the J call TRBJ1-2; 12 bases agree with TRBD1. Germline CDR1 reads SGHRS; CDR2 reads YFSETQ. The length of the CDR3 is 15 residues. V lost 4 bases, J lost 4 bases, and 5 bases stayed unmatched.

Only one count was recorded for this clone. The chain has TRBV5-1 and TRBJ1-2; a weak D match, TRBD1 (5 bases). V dropped 4 bases and J dropped 4 bases, with 11 bases sitting between them. CDR1 is SGHRS, CDR2 YFSETQ, per germline. The CDR3 has 13 amino acids. The CDR3 reads CASSPRDSYGYTF. CDR3 sequence (DNA): TGCGCCAGCAGCCCCAGAGACAGCTATGGCTACACCTTC. Full variable domain (rest looked up from reference TRBV5-1 and TRBJ1-2): KAGVTQTPRYLIKTRGQQVTLSCSPISGHRSVSWYQQTPGQGLQFLFEYFSETQRNKGNFPGRFSGRQFSNSRSEMNVSTLELGDSALYLCASSPRDSYGYTFGSGTRLTVV.

On this clone itself: The same CDR3 is also encoded by other DNA sequences in this sample. The rearrangement joins TRBV5-5 to TRBJ2-7; tentative D call: TRBD1 (5 bases). CDR3 size: 13 residues. Germline CDR1 SGHKS, CDR2 YYEKEE (reference sequence). V dropped 1 base and J dropped 2 bases, with 7 bases sitting between them. CDR3 residues: CASSLTGPYEQYF. CDR3 in DNA: TGTGCCAGCAGCTTGACAGGCCCCTACGAGCAGTACTTC.

J is TRBJ1-2 and V is TRBV19; no reliable D call. The CDR3 has 13 amino acids. Trimming stripped 2 bases from V and 2 bases from J, with 6 bases between. In germline, CDR1 is LNHDA, CDR2 SQIVND (reference sequence). The CDR3 bases are TGTGCCAGTAGTATAAACACCAACTATGGCTACACCTTC. Protein sequence: CASSINTNYGYTF.

V and J are TRBV29-1 and TRBJ2-3; 9 bases are shared with TRBD2. CDR3 length equals 13 residues. Germline CDR1 and CDR2: SQVTM and ANQGSEA. V shed 6 bases, J shed 1 base, and the junction held 2 bases outside the gene matches. The DNA for the CDR3 is TGCAGCGTCAAGCGGGAGGGCACAGATACGCAGTATTTT. Amino acids: CSVKREGTDTQYF.

The chain links TRBV27 to TRBJ1-2, with D possibly TRBD1 on 5 matching bases. Germline values: CDR1 MNHEY, CDR2 SMNVEV (reference sequence). Trimming took 6 bases from V and 0 from J, leaving 14 bases between them. The CDR3 is 15 residues long. CDR3: CASSSRQHTNYGYTF. In nucleotides, the CDR3 is TGTGCCAGCAGCTCTAGACAGCATACTAACTATGGCTACACCTTC.

The chain uses TRBV15 and TRBJ1-1; D not certain. V was cut by 0 bases and J by 0 bases, with 11 bases left in between. The CDR3 consists of 16 residues. CDR1 is LNHNV and CDR2 is YYDKDF in the germline V gene (reference sequence). Here the CDR3 DNA reads TGTGCCACCAGCAGAGATAGGAGGAAAATGAACACTGAAGCTTTCTTT. Residues: CATSRDRRKMNTEAFF.

V and J are TRBV4-1 and TRBJ1-2, with a tentative D call TRBD1 (6 bases). The CDR3 has 15 residues. Trimming stripped 0 bases from V and 5 bases from J, with 13 bases between. Germline CDR1 MGHRA, CDR2 YSYEKL. This CDR3 is CASSQDRGVRYGYTF. CDR3 DNA sequence: TGCGCCAGCAGCCAAGACAGGGGCGTTCGGTATGGCTACACCTTC.

CDR3 DNA: TGTGCCAGCAGCTTGGGACAGAGTAACTCACCCCTCCACTTT. Translated, it gives CASSLGQSNSPLHF. J is TRBJ1-6 and V is TRBV5-5; D is possibly TRBD1 (5 bases). The length of the CDR3 is 14 residues. Between the trimmed V and J ends, which lost 0 bases and 10 bases, there was a span of 11 bases. Germline V CDR1 and CDR2: SGHKS, YYEKEE (reference sequence). Drawing the rest from reference TRBV5-5 and TRBJ1-6, the complete variable domain is DAGVTQSPTHLIKTRGQQVTLRCSPISGHKSVSWYQQVLGQGPQFIFQYYEKEERGRGNFPDRFSARQFPNYSSELNVNALLLGDSALYLCASSLGQSNSPLHFGNGTRLTVT.

This chain uses TRBV5-1 with TRBJ2-7; D is possibly TRBD2 (5 bases). Trimming stripped 3 bases from V and 4 bases from J, with 11 bases between. CDR1 SGHRS and CDR2 YFSETQ come from the germline V gene. The CDR3 length is 13 residues. The CDR3 is CASSSGNQYEQYF. DNA of the CDR3: TGCGCCAGCAGCTCGGGGAATCAGTACGAGCAGTACTTC.

This chain joins TRBV5-4 and TRBJ2-1; the match to TRBD2 covers 9 bases. The CDR3 is 16 amino acids. CDR1 SGHNT and CDR2 YYREEE come from the germline V gene (reference sequence). V was pared by 2 bases and J by 10 bases, with 13 bases of the junction left unmatched. CDR3 DNA sequence: TGTGCCAGCAGCTTATTAGCGGGAGTGGGGGGAAGGGAGCAGTTCTTC. Its translation is CASSLLAGVGGREQFF. Complete variable domain (other parts from reference TRBV5-4 and TRBJ2-1): ETGVTQSPTHLIKTRGQQVTLRCSSQSGHNTVSWYQQALGQGPQFIFQYYREEENGRGNFPPRFSGLQFPNYSSELNVNALELDDSALYLCASSLLAGVGGREQFFGPGTRLTVL.

The chain links TRBV5-4 to TRBJ2-7, with TRBD2 matching 10 bases. J lost 4 bases, V lost 4 bases, and 8 bases had no gene match. CDR1 and CDR2 from the germline V gene are SGHNT and YYREEE (reference sequence). The CDR3 loop spans 15 amino acids. The CDR3 here is CASSIQAGGPYEQYF. CDR3 bases: TGTGCCAGCAGCATACAAGCGGGAGGGCCGTACGAGCAGTACTTC.

The V gene is TRBV7-9, the J gene TRBJ1-4; a weak D match, TRBD1 (5 bases). Trimming stripped 4 bases from V and 8 bases from J, with 8 bases between. In germline, CDR1 is SEHNR, CDR2 FQNEAQ (reference sequence). The length of the CDR3 is 12 residues. The CDR3 region is CASSYGGEKLFF. CDR3 DNA: TGTGCCAGCAGCTACGGGGGGGAAAAACTGTTTTTT.

The rearrangement joins TRBV4-2 to TRBJ2-7; 10 positions match TRBD2. The CDR3 totals 14 residues. Germline CDR1 LGHNA, CDR2 YNFKEQ. The V and J ends lost 2 bases and 5 bases, in that order; junction bases with no gene match: 3. CDR3 loop: CASSQSSGRDEQYF. For the CDR3, the DNA is TGTGCCAGCAGCCAATCTAGCGGGAGAGACGAGCAGTACTTC.

V usage is TRBV27 and J usage is TRBJ1-1; D is undetermined. Trimming stripped 6 bases from V and 3 bases from J, with 14 bases between. The germline CDR1 and CDR2 sequences are MNHEY and SMNVEV (reference sequence). This CDR3 region has 14 residues. CDR3: CASRAAGSHTEAFF. The CDR3, as DNA: TGTGCCAGCAGAGCTGCTGGGAGCCACACTGAAGCTTTCTTT.

This chain links TRBV5-5 with TRBJ1-4; no reliable D call. V was shortened by 2 bases and J by 8 bases, with 7 bases between the two germline ends. The germline V gene has CDR1 SGHKS and CDR2 YYEKEE (reference sequence). The CDR3 is made up of 12 amino acids. The CDR3 spells CASSFVGEKLFF. The DNA of the CDR3 is TGTGCCAGCAGCTTTGTCGGGGAAAAACTGTTTTTT.

This chain links TRBV5-4 with TRBJ2-1; no definite D call. This CDR3 has 12 residues. V lost 2 bases to trimming and J lost 8 bases, with 8 bases between them. The germline CDR1 and CDR2 sequences are SGHNT and YYREEE (reference sequence). The CDR3 DNA reads TGTGCCAGCAGCTTAGTCGCGGATGAGCAGTTCTTC. Its protein product is CASSLVADEQFF.

CDR3 bases: TGCAGCGCAAACAGGGGTGGATCAGATACGCAGTATTTT. It translates to CSANRGGSDTQYF. The genes are TRBV29-1 and TRBJ2-3; 7 bases agree with TRBD1. V was clipped by 7 bases and J by 4 bases; unmatched bases: 8. CDR3 length: 13 amino acids. The V gene's germline CDR1 is SQVTM and CDR2 ANQGSEA.